This entry is about one T cell receptor beta chain. The antigen remains undetermined. The data are from a study of beta chain features in type 1 diabetes. Study overall: Healthy donors, compared against patients, showed similar age, gender and cell yields. Findings and caveats of the study: For Type 1 diabetes patients, all four CD4+ subsets carried TCRB CDR3s that were moderately but significantly shorter.

Expressed TCRB transcripts were sequenced because the isolated RNA had all been reverse transcribed beforehand. Produced via immunoSEQ multiplex PCR; TCRdb's table is partial and in-frame only. The table shows 200,000 to 250,000 clones, with approximately 70% occurring only once. There was one heparinised blood draw per donor, averaging about 100 mL. Researchers reported sorting CD4+ naive, central memory, regulatory and stem cell-like memory cells via CD45RO/CCR7/CD25/CD127/CD95/CD27. The sample was naive CD4+ T cells from blood. The sequence was collected from a man in his thirties or forties in good health.

CDR3 loop: CATSSLGIQYF. In DNA form, the CDR3 reads TGTGCCACCAGCTCCCTGGGCATTCAGTACTTC. V usage is TRBV15 and J usage is TRBJ2-4; no clear D. Between the trimmed V and J ends, which lost 5 bases and 9 bases, there was a span of 8 bases. The germline V gene has CDR1 LNHNV and CDR2 YYDKDF (reference sequence). The CDR3 has 11 residues.